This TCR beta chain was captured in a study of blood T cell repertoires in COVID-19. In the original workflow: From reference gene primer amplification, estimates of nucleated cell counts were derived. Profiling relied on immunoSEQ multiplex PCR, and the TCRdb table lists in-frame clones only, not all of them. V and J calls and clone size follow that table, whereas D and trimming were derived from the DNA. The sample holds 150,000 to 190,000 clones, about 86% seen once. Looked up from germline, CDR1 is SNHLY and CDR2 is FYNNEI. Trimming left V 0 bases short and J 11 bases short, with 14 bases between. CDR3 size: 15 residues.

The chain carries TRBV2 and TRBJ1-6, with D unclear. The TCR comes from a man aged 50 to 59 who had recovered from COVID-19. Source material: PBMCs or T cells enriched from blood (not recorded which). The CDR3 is CASSEALGKRAPLHF. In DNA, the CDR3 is TGTGCCAGCAGTGAAGCGTTGGGGAAGAGGGCACCCCTCCACTTT.